This TCR beta chain was recorded in a study of OX40 agonist ivuxolimab in advanced cancers. Overall study context: The patients got ivuxolimab, which is an agonistic anti-OX40 (CD134) antibody.

Only in-frame clones appear in the TCRdb table, and some are missing; sequencing was by immunoSEQ multiplex PCR. The profile shows tens of thousands of clones, around 80% of them singletons. This CDR3 is 14 amino acids long. Germline V gene lookup returns CDR1 SGHRS and CDR2 YFSETQ. The source was CD4+ or CD8+ T cells sorted from blood, collected in a trial of the OX40 agonist ivuxolimab. This chain uses TRBV5-1 with TRBJ2-5; TRBD2 might be the D (6 bases). The tail of the sequence fits TRBJ2-7 better, so the J call may be wrong. This TCR came from an adult with an advanced solid tumor such as melanoma, head and neck, liver or kidney cancer. The CDR3 DNA reads as TGCGCCAGCAGTTCTACCTGGGGGGCCTACGAGCAGTACTTC. Translated, it gives CASSSTWGAYEQYF.